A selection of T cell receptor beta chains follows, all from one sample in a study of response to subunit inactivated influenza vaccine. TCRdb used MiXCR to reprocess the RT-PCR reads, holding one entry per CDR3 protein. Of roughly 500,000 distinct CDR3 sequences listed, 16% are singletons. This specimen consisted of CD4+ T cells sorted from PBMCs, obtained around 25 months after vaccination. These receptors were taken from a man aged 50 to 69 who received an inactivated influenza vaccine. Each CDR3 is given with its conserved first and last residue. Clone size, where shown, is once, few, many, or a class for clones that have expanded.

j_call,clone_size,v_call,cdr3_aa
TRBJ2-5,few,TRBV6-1,CASSKLAQETQYF
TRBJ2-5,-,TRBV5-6,CASSLRKWRGETQYF
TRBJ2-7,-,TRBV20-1,CSAKGGMDEQYF
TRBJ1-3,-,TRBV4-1,CASSQELTGSGNTIYF
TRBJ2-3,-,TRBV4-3,CASSQEYGQDTQYF
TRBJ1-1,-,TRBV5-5,CASSLTGTGRDTEAFF
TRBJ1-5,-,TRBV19,CASGRANQPQHF
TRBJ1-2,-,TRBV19,CASSIVPGFYGYTF
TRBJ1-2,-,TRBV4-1,CASSQGTGLYGYTF
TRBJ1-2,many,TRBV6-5,CASGPRQGPYTF